The 19 T cell receptor beta chains given below trace back to one sample, sequenced in a study of a mutant IDH1 vaccine in newly diagnosed glioma. Using immunoSEQ multiplex PCR, the repertoire was profiled, and TCRdb retains in-frame clones only, with some absent. Here the sample spans 50,000 to 75,000 clones, about 88% being singletons. Their cognate antigens are unknown. Noted time point: week 5, during vaccination. A 20-mer mutant IDH1 peptide at 300 ug was injected subcutaneously with topical imiquimod. Source: PBMCs, taken from a glioma patient whose treatment included an IDH1 peptide vaccine. These receptors came from a woman between 45 and 65 years old with glioma.

The chain combines TRBV19 with TRBJ1-5; TRBD1 agrees at 7 bases. The germline V gene encodes CDR1 LNHDA and CDR2 SQIVND (reference sequence). After removal of 4 bases from V and 4 bases from J, the junction contained 10 bases not matched to a gene. This CDR3 comprises 16 residues. As DNA, the CDR3 is TGTGCCAGTAGTACAGGGGGACTGTTACTGAATCAGCCCCAGCATTTT. Its protein product is CASSTGGLLLNQPQHF.

This clone was counted a single time. V and J are TRBV7-9 and TRBJ1-6; D unresolved. This CDR3 is 15 amino acids long. The germline CDR1 and CDR2 sequences are SEHNR and FQNEAQ (reference sequence). V was pared by 4 bases and J by 5 bases, with 12 bases between. The chain's CDR3 is CASSSPTVNNSPLHF. For the CDR3, the DNA is TGTGCCAGCAGCTCGCCTACAGTGAATAATTCACCCCTCCACTTT.

This chain uses TRBV27 with TRBJ1-4; TRBD1 agrees at 8 bases. Trimming at V came to 4 bases and at J to 8 bases, leaving 6 bases not matched to a gene. Germline-derived CDR1 and CDR2 are MNHEY and SMNVEV (reference sequence). This CDR3 spans 14 amino acids. CDR3 in amino acids: CASSSSGGREKLFF. The CDR3 DNA reads as TGTGCCAGCAGTTCCTCAGGGGGCAGAGAAAAACTGTTTTTT. Based on the CDR3 plus reference TRBV27 and TRBJ1-4, the full variable domain is EAQVTQNPRYLITVTGKKLTVTCSQNMNHEYMSWYRQDPGLGLRQIYYSMNVEVTDKGDVPEGYKVSRKEKRNFPLILESPSPNQTSLYFCASSSSGGREKLFFGSGTQLSVL.

The chain uses TRBV11-3 and TRBJ1-2; a weak D match, TRBD1 (5 bases). The CDR3 is made up of 15 amino acids. Looked up from germline, CDR1 is SGHNT and CDR2 is YENEEA. Trimming pared 5 bases from V and 4 bases from J, leaving 17 bases between. The CDR3 DNA follows: TGTGCCAGCAGCCCCGTGGGGCCCCAGTCCTATGGCTACACCTTC. Translation gives CASSPVGPQSYGYTF.

The chain has TRBV9 and TRBJ2-2; D gene ambiguous. This CDR3 has 16 amino acids. V gave up 0 bases and J gave up 5 bases, with 14 bases separating them. In germline, CDR1 is SGDLS, CDR2 YYNGEE. CDR3 coding DNA: TGTGCCAGCAGCGTAGTCTCGACCCCGAGGACCGGGGAGCTGTTTTTT. Translation: CASSVVSTPRTGELFF.

The chain is built from TRBV13 and TRBJ2-5; 8 positions match TRBD1. The V gene end was trimmed by 4 bases and the J gene end by 5 bases; junction bases not matched to a gene: 9. The CDR3 contains 15 residues. Germline loops: CDR1 PRHDT, CDR2 FYEKMQ (reference sequence). CDR3 in DNA: TGTGCCAGCAGCTCATACAGGGGGTTGAGGGAGACCCAGTACTTC. Amino acid sequence: CASSSYRGLRETQYF.

The V call is TRBV14, the J call TRBJ1-2; D gene ambiguous. V dropped 4 bases and J dropped 8 bases, with 14 bases sitting between them. Germline V gene sequence: CDR1 SGHDN, CDR2 FVKESK. The CDR3 contains 13 residues. The CDR3 is CASSLTSAGGYTF. Written as DNA, the CDR3 is TGTGCCAGCAGCCTCACTTCCGCCGGGGGCTACACCTTC.

The chain employs TRBV9 and TRBJ1-1; maybe TRBD1 (5 bases). Trimming cost V 1 base and J 7 bases, with 14 bases left between them. In germline, CDR1 is SGDLS, CDR2 YYNGEE. This CDR3 has 14 amino acids. CDR3 residues: CASSVTPGSNEAFF. The CDR3, as DNA: TGTGCCAGCAGCGTAACGCCAGGGAGTAATGAAGCTTTCTTT.

In this sample, this clone turned up once. Other DNA sequences in the same sample also yield this CDR3. The chain has TRBV5-1 and TRBJ2-7, with D uncertain. This CDR3 is 13 amino acids long. Germline V gene data show CDR1 as SGHRS and CDR2 as YFSETQ. Trimming stripped 2 bases from V and 3 bases from J, with 9 bases between. CDR3 residues: CASSLGKGYEQYF. The CDR3 bases are TGCGCCAGCAGCTTAGGTAAGGGCTACGAGCAGTACTTC.

The V and J genes are TRBV7-8 and TRBJ2-5; D uncertain. Looked up from germline, CDR1 is SGHVS and CDR2 is FQNEAQ. The CDR3 covers 14 residues. Trimming shortened V by 0 bases and J by 8 bases, and 13 bases separated the two germline ends. The CDR3 loop reads CASSLAPHHGTQYF. The DNA for the CDR3 is TGTGCCAGCAGCTTAGCACCTCACCATGGAACCCAGTACTTC.

The chain links TRBV4-2 to TRBJ1-5; the D is unclear. This CDR3 is built from 13 residues. V lost 0 bases and J lost 5, with 5 bases in between. Germline-derived CDR1 and CDR2 are LGHNA and YNFKEQ. The CDR3: CASSQERDQPQHF. Here the CDR3 DNA reads TGTGCCAGCAGCCAAGAGAGGGATCAGCCCCAGCATTTT.

This chain links TRBV7-8 with TRBJ1-4; no reliable D call. V was pared by 5 bases and J by 8 bases, with 9 bases between. CDR3 length: 12 amino acids. The germline V gene encodes CDR1 SGHVS and CDR2 FQNEAQ. CDR3 region: CASSDSGEKLFF. The CDR3 nucleotides are TGTGCCAGCAGCGACTCTGGAGAAAAACTGTTTTTT. Supplemented by reference TRBV7-8 and TRBJ1-4, the full variable domain reads GAGVSQSPRYKVAKRGQDVALRCDPISGHVSLFWYQQALGQGPEFLTYFQNEAQLDKSGLPSDRFFAERPEGSVSTLKIQRTQQEDSAVYLCASSDSGEKLFFGSGTQLSVL.

The gene calls are TRBV6-6 and TRBJ1-1; possibly TRBD1 for D (5 bases). Germline CDR1 is MNHNY and CDR2 is SVGAGI (reference sequence). V gave up 5 bases and J gave up 3 bases, with 10 bases separating them. The length of the CDR3 is 13 residues. CDR3 residues: CASSHFRDTEAFF. The DNA for the CDR3 is TGTGCCAGCAGTCATTTCAGGGACACTGAAGCTTTCTTT.

The rearrangement uses TRBV11-3 and TRBJ2-3; D ambiguous. V lost 4 bases to trimming and J lost 6 bases, with 11 bases between them. CDR3 length: 13 residues. Germline CDR1 and CDR2: SGHNT and YENEEA. The CDR3 reads CASSSDRLDTQYF. The CDR3 DNA reads as TGTGCCAGCAGCTCTGATCGTTTGGATACGCAGTATTTT.

The J gene is TRBJ2-6, the V gene TRBV9; 7 bases are a match to TRBD1. This CDR3 region has 16 residues. Germline-derived CDR1 and CDR2 are SGDLS and YYNGEE. With V trimmed by 7 bases and J by 2 bases, 9 bases remained unmatched. The CDR3 DNA is TGTGCCAGCCAGCAGGGGGTGCGTCCTGGGGCCAACGTCCTGACTTTC. Translating it yields CASQQGVRPGANVLTF.

V gene TRBV11-2 combines with J gene TRBJ1-6; TRBD1 matches at 7 bases. V was pared by 0 bases and J by 6 bases, with 2 bases of the junction left unmatched. CDR1 is SGHAT, CDR2 FQNNGV, per germline. The length of the CDR3 is 15 residues. CDR3 region: CASSLEGQSNSPLHF. The DNA for the CDR3 is TGTGCCAGCAGCTTAGAGGGACAGAGTAATTCACCCCTCCACTTT.

V is TRBV19 and J is TRBJ1-1; D is unclear. With 7 bases removed from V and 1 base from J, the gap between germline ends came to 16 bases. Per germline, CDR1 LNHDA and CDR2 SQIVND (reference sequence). CDR3 length: 15 amino acids. The CDR3 coding sequence is TGTGCCAGTAACCCTGGAGTAACGTCGAACACTGAAGCTTTCTTT. Its translation is CASNPGVTSNTEAFF.

This clone was detected a few times. The rearrangement joins TRBV7-2 to TRBJ1-4, with 11 bases identical to TRBD1. The V and J ends lost 5 bases and 7 bases, in that order; junction bases with no gene match: 6. CDR1 SGHTA and CDR2 FQGNSA come from the germline V gene. This CDR3 has 15 residues. CDR3: CASSKRTGGSEKLFF. CDR3 bases: TGTGCCAGCAGCAAGAGGACAGGGGGCAGTGAAAAACTGTTTTTT.

The genes are TRBV29-1 and TRBJ1-2; D gene ambiguous. CDR3 size: 13 residues. Germline V gene data show CDR1 as SQVTM and CDR2 as ANQGSEA. Trimming took off 6 bases at V and 4 bases at J, with 15 bases between the two ends. The CDR3 sequence is CSVSPTNSYGYTF. CDR3 sequence (DNA): TGCAGCGTCAGCCCGACAAACTCCTATGGCTACACCTTC.